The source of this T cell receptor beta chain is a study of T cell responses to AZD1222 COVID-19 vaccine (dated by TCRdb to the early 2020s). Background for the entire study: A total of around 240 trial participants underwent TCR sequencing, of whom more than 200 had received two doses of AZD1222 and 26 had received two doses of the MenACWY control vaccine. Trial participants were enrolled into age subgroups of 18-55, 56-69 and 70-plus years, which contained about 160, 30 and 59 TCR-sequenced participants, respectively. The paper's findings and limits, for the study overall: Reportedly, almost half of the unique spike-specific TCRs recognized epitopes lying outside the regions that are mutated in the B.1.351 and B.1.1.7 variants. After two AZD1222 doses, both the breadth and the depth of spike-specific TCRs were significantly higher than at day 0 and than in MenACWY recipients. In the small 56-69-year group, the increase in depth fell short of significance, most likely because of low power. Participants were mostly white British and included more females than males, and it was suggested by the authors that clonal diversity may have been underestimated. Vaccine-associated CD4 TCRs spanned the whole spike protein, with dominant responses in regions 160-218 and 743-854. No day 14 peak-response samples were available, so repertoires were characterized only after the peak T cell response. Conclusions about previously exposed vaccinees are limited, since just 5 to 7 AZD1222 recipients were seropositive for SARS-CoV-2 at baseline.

The CDR3 regions of human TCRbeta chains were analyzed by immunosequencing. As for the authors' bioinformatics: Repertoire TCRs were matched against a reference library of SARS-CoV-2-specific TCRs generated with the MIRA antigen-specificity platform. Breadth was defined as the fraction of unique TCRs that were SARS-CoV-2-associated, and depth was defined as the fraction of total T cells that were SARS-CoV-2-associated. Using the MIRA data, each spike-specific TCR was assigned both to the spike region to which the TCR was reactive and to a CD4 or CD8 class. Log10-transformed breadth and depth values were compared by one-way ANOVA with Sidak's multiple comparisons tests. TCRdb took over this immuneACCESS table, retaining in-frame rearrangements with V and J assigned. Such tables are incomplete; in checked studies, under half of the missing clones stem from an unresolved V gene, and the remainder is unexplained. Clonal size and the V and J genes are those of that table, whereas D and trimming came from the DNA. Here the sample has under 150,000 clones; roughly 92% occur a single time. The ten biggest clones cover around 10% of the sample.

Unmatched junction bases come to 5, with V trimmed by 2 bases and J by 0 bases. The germline V gene (reference sequence) specifies MNHEY as CDR1 and SMNVEV as CDR2. The CDR3 runs 16 amino acids, cysteine and phenylalanine included. Just the 48-base CDR3 DNA is kept, in frame starting at base 1. The sample's time point label is to be understood as: about 28 days (+/-7) after the second vaccine dose. Because spike-specific TCR depth and breadth did not differ between the two schedules, AZD1222 recipients who got a second dose at roughly 4 weeks were pooled with those who got a second dose at roughly 12 weeks. Vaccinee samples came from UK trials COV001 and COV002, including a single-blind randomized controlled phase 2/3 trial of AZD1222 (ChAdOx1 nCoV-19) in healthy adults. Trial participant PBMC samples were collected at day 0 and day 28 after the second dose for TCRbeta chain sequencing. Concerning this clone: Its antigen target is currently unknown. Qualities for individual bases were not recorded, and no much larger clone is one base off.

The sample in question was peripheral blood, obtained 28 days after the second AZD1222 dose. In this chain, TRBV27 is recombined with TRBJ2-3, and 7 bases in between align with TRBD2. This clonotype originated in an adult who received the AZD1222 COVID-19 vaccine. The nucleotide sequence is given as TGTGCCAGCAGTTTAAGACTAGCAGTGAGCACAGATACGCAGTATTTT. Its protein product is CASSLRLAVSTDTQYF.